These 14 T cell receptor beta chains share one sample of origin, sequenced in a study of blood T cell repertoires in COVID-19. Sequenced by immunoSEQ multiplex PCR; TCRdb stores in-frame clones only, minus some. Here the sample spans fewer than 250,000 clones, about 88% being singletons. Sequencing input: peripheral blood. These receptors were obtained from a woman aged 40 to 55 who had recovered from COVID-19.

The chain combines TRBV7-2 with TRBJ2-5; 13 positions match TRBD2. CDR3 length: 16 residues. V gave up 5 bases and J gave up 2 bases; unmatched junction bases: 5. The germline CDR1 and CDR2 sequences are SGHTA and FQGNSA. CDR3 protein: CASSPQGLAGQETQYF. In DNA, the CDR3 is TGTGCCAGCAGCCCCCAGGGACTAGCGGGACAAGAGACCCAGTACTTC.

V and J are TRBV5-6 and TRBJ2-3, with D possibly being TRBD2 (5 bases). V was trimmed by 0 bases and J by 0 bases, leaving 11 bases between them. The CDR3 is made up of 16 amino acids. Per the germline V gene, CDR1 is SGHDT and CDR2 is YYEEEE. CDR3 protein: CASSLGGAASTDTQYF. In nucleotides, the CDR3 is TGTGCCAGCAGCTTGGGGGGAGCGGCTAGCACAGATACGCAGTATTTT. The variable domain in full, completed from reference TRBV5-6 and TRBJ2-3, reads DAGVTQSPTHLIKTRGQQVTLRCSPKSGHDTVSWYQQALGQGPQFIFQYYEEEERQRGNFPDRFSGHQFPNYSSELNVNALLLGDSALYLCASSLGGAASTDTQYFGPGTRLTVL.

The genes are TRBV7-2 and TRBJ1-5; 8 nucleotides agree with TRBD1. Germline CDR1 is SGHTA and CDR2 is FQGNSA. V was clipped by 5 bases and J by 5 bases; unmatched bases: 8. The CDR3 has 15 amino acids. This chain's CDR3 is CASSTDPGGHQPQHF. In DNA, the CDR3 is TGTGCCAGCAGCACAGACCCAGGGGGCCATCAGCCCCAGCATTTT.

The rearrangement joins TRBV5-1 to TRBJ2-2; TRBD2 agrees at 7 bases. With V trimmed by 7 bases and J by 1 base, 4 bases remained unmatched. The germline CDR1 and CDR2 sequences are SGHRS and YFSETQ. The CDR3 loop spans 14 amino acids. In DNA form, the CDR3 reads TGCGCCAGCTGGGTAGCGGGGAACACCGGGGAGCTGTTTTTT. Amino acids: CASWVAGNTGELFF.

This clone was picked up a small number of times. The rearrangement uses TRBV14 and TRBJ1-2, with D perhaps TRBD1 (6 bases). The CDR3 spans 16 residues. Trimming cost V 2 bases and J 7 bases, with 20 bases left between them. The germline V gene has CDR1 SGHDN and CDR2 FVKESK. The CDR3 sequence is CASSQTYPGDWGGYTF. In DNA form, the CDR3 reads TGTGCCAGCAGCCAAACCTACCCAGGGGATTGGGGTGGCTACACCTTC.

This chain connects TRBV9 to TRBJ2-3; 9 nucleotides line up with TRBD2. Germline assignment: CDR1 SGDLS and CDR2 YYNGEE. Trimming cost V 0 bases and J 4 bases; bases outside gene matches: 3. The CDR3 spans 15 residues. Written as DNA, the CDR3 is TGTGCCAGCAGCGTAGGCGGGAGGGCCGCAGATACGCAGTATTTT. It specifies CASSVGGRAADTQYF.

The chain is built from TRBV12-5 and TRBJ1-1, with D possibly being TRBD1 (6 bases). The CDR3 consists of 11 residues. Trimming shortened V by 6 bases and J by 8 bases, and 10 bases separated the two germline ends. Germline-derived CDR1 and CDR2 are LGHNT and FRNRAP. The CDR3 coding sequence is TGTGCTAGTGGCCGACAGGCGGAAGCTTTCTTT. Translating it yields CASGRQAEAFF.

Remarks on this clone: A junction end diverges from the germline sequence, so it may reflect a read error. The CDR3 bases are TGCGCCAGCAGTCCCGGGGACCGGGAGTCCATAGAGCCCCAGTACTTC. Translated, it gives CASSPGDRESIEPQYF. The chain couples TRBV5-1 to TRBJ2-5; TRBD2 is a possible D gene (6 bases). Germline values: CDR1 SGHRS, CDR2 YFSETQ. This CDR3 region has 16 residues.

The chain recombines TRBV5-4 with TRBJ2-5; 7 nucleotides match TRBD1. The CDR3 consists of 15 residues. V trimming: 4 bases; J trimming: 1 base; junction bases outside the gene matches: 7. Germline lookup yields CDR1 SGHNT and CDR2 YYREEE (reference sequence). The CDR3 spells CASSTGVSPQETQYF. The DNA for the CDR3 is TGTGCCAGCAGCACAGGGGTCAGCCCCCAAGAGACCCAGTACTTC. The full variable domain, completed using reference TRBV5-4 and TRBJ2-5, is ETGVTQSPTHLIKTRGQQVTLRCSSQSGHNTVSWYQQALGQGPQFIFQYYREEENGRGNFPPRFSGLQFPNYSSELNVNALELDDSALYLCASSTGVSPQETQYFGPGTRLLVL.

This chain connects TRBV6-5 to TRBJ1-2; D unresolved. The V and J ends lost 5 bases and 2 bases respectively, with 6 bases between them. This CDR3 is 12 amino acids long. Germline CDR1 reads MNHEY; CDR2 reads SVGAGI. CDR3: CASSTTNYGYTF. CDR3 DNA: TGTGCCAGCAGTACGACAAACTATGGCTACACCTTC.

There are a few counts of this clone. The chain recombines TRBV11-3 with TRBJ2-1, with TRBD2 matching over 7 bases. Germline V gene data show CDR1 as SGHNT and CDR2 as YENEEA. The CDR3 sequence is 14 residues long. With V trimmed by 4 bases and J by 4 bases, 4 bases remained unmatched. CDR3 residues: CASSSGGSYNEQFF. The CDR3 nucleotides read TGTGCCAGCAGCTCAGGCGGGAGTTACAATGAGCAGTTCTTC.

This clone has a single count. J is TRBJ2-1 and V is TRBV11-2, with TRBD2 matching 8 bases. This CDR3 has 17 amino acids. Germline V lookup: CDR1 SGHAT, CDR2 FQNNGV. V lost 5 bases to trimming and J lost 10 bases; unmatched junction nucleotides: 19. The CDR3 nucleotides are TGTGCCAGCAGCCTCAGACCGGGACTAGGGAGAAACCTCGAGCAGTTCTTC. Protein sequence: CASSLRPGLGRNLEQFF.

This chain joins TRBV9 and TRBJ1-5, with unresolved D. Trimming stripped 3 bases from V and 6 bases from J, with 16 bases between. This CDR3 has 15 residues. In germline, CDR1 is SGDLS, CDR2 YYNGEE. CDR3 coding DNA: TGTGCCAGCAGCGAAACCCCGGGAAGGTCTCAGCCCCAGCATTTT. Amino acids: CASSETPGRSQPQHF. The variable domain in full, completed from reference TRBV9 and TRBJ1-5, reads DSGVTQTPKHLITATGQRVTLRCSPRSGDLSVYWYQQSLDQGLQFLIQYYNGEERAKGNILERFSAQQFPDLHSELNLSSLELGDSALYFCASSETPGRSQPQHFGDGTRLSIL.

The chain employs TRBV7-6 and TRBJ2-2, with 11 bases matching TRBD2. V dropped 5 bases and J dropped 3; count of bases not matched to a gene: 5. Germline loops: CDR1 SGHVS, CDR2 FNYEAQ. CDR3 length: 16 amino acids. The CDR3 sequence: CASSAIAGGDTGELFF. CDR3 nucleotide sequence: TGTGCCAGCAGCGCGATAGCGGGAGGGGACACCGGGGAGCTGTTTTTT.